Below, one TCR beta chain is given with its context. The sample comes from a study of T cell changes during pregnancy in multiple sclerosis. Method: immunoSEQ multiplex PCR; TCRdb's copy keeps in-frame clones and lacks some. Of around 77,000 clones listed, over 85% are singletons. The CDR3 spans 15 residues. With 0 bases removed from V and 1 base from J, the gap between germline ends came to 9 bases. Germline CDR1 reads LNHDA; CDR2 reads SQIVND (reference sequence). The TCR comes from a female donor with multiple sclerosis, enrolled in a pregnancy study. Sequenced material: peripheral blood, taken in the third trimester of pregnancy. The V call is TRBV19, the J call TRBJ1-1, with a tentative D call TRBD1 (6 bases). The chain's CDR3 is CASSIEDRSNTEAFF. CDR3 nucleotides: TGTGCCAGTAGTATAGAGGACAGATCGAACACTGAAGCTTTCTTT.